The 14 T cell receptor beta chains given below trace back to one sample, sequenced in a study of blood T cell repertoires in COVID-19. Using immunoSEQ multiplex PCR, the repertoire was profiled, and TCRdb retains in-frame clones only, with some absent. The data hold about 220,000 clones, with 80% to 90% observed a single time. Source material: PBMCs or T cells enriched from blood (not recorded which). The receptors here all came from a woman aged 18-29 years in a cohort exposed to, infected with or recovered from COVID-19 (not recorded which).

The V gene is TRBV7-9, the J gene TRBJ2-1; D uncertain. The CDR3 has 11 amino acids. Germline V gene lookup returns CDR1 SEHNR and CDR2 FQNEAQ (reference sequence). Trimming shortened V by 3 bases and J by 8 bases, and 5 bases separated the two germline ends. The CDR3 DNA reads TGTGCCAGCAGCTTTCAGGATGAGCAGTTCTTC. Protein product: CASSFQDEQFF.

The chain links TRBV18 to TRBJ2-7, with D tentatively TRBD1 (6 bases). Deletions cut 3 bases from V and 4 bases from J, with 22 bases between. There are 17 residues in the CDR3. In germline, CDR1 is KGHSH, CDR2 LQKENI. This CDR3 reads CASSPGTRRMGLYEQYF. DNA of the CDR3: TGTGCCAGCTCACCTGGGACACGACGGATGGGGTTGTACGAGCAGTACTTC.

The V call is TRBV5-6, the J call TRBJ2-7; tentative D call: TRBD2 (6 bases). With 2 bases removed from V and 3 bases from J, the gap between germline ends came to 15 bases. The CDR3 is 15 residues long. The germline CDR1 and CDR2 sequences are SGHDT and YYEEEE. As DNA, the CDR3 is TGTGCCAGCAGCTTAGCCGGGACTGGAGACTACGAGCAGTACTTC. Protein: CASSLAGTGDYEQYF. The full variable domain, in which reference TRBV5-6 and TRBJ2-7 provide the parts outside the CDR3, is DAGVTQSPTHLIKTRGQQVTLRCSPKSGHDTVSWYQQALGQGPQFIFQYYEEEERQRGNFPDRFSGHQFPNYSSELNVNALLLGDSALYLCASSLAGTGDYEQYFGPGTRLTVT.

V gene TRBV6-6 combines with J gene TRBJ1-1; the match to TRBD1 covers 7 bases. Unmatched junction bases numbered 24, after V lost 5 bases and J lost 6 bases. Germline V gives CDR1 MNHNY, CDR2 SVGAGI (reference sequence). CDR3 length: 19 amino acids. The CDR3 is CASSPGTGEIAGLGAEAFF. The CDR3 DNA reads TGTGCCAGCAGTCCCGGAACAGGGGAAATAGCGGGGTTGGGGGCTGAAGCTTTCTTT.

The rearrangement uses TRBV2 and TRBJ2-4; 11 bases line up with TRBD2. The trim removed 4 bases at V and 8 bases at J, leaving 10 bases unmatched. Germline assignment: CDR1 SNHLY and CDR2 FYNNEI. The CDR3 length is 16 residues. The CDR3 reads CASSGTSGSQRYIQYF. The DNA of the CDR3 is TGTGCCAGCAGTGGGACTAGCGGGTCCCAGAGGTACATTCAGTACTTC.

This clone has just one count. The chain employs TRBV24-1 and TRBJ2-7, with TRBD2 matching over 7 bases. This CDR3 has 15 amino acids. Germline V CDR1 and CDR2: KGHDR, SFDVKD. J lost 6 bases, V lost 3 bases, and 10 bases had no gene match. CDR3 residues: CATSDRGMSGAEQYF. The CDR3 DNA follows: TGTGCCACCAGTGATCGGGGGATGAGCGGGGCCGAGCAGTACTTC.

The V call is TRBV19, the J call TRBJ1-5; 7 nucleotides line up with TRBD1. The J segment lost 3 bases and the V segment lost 6 bases, leaving 5 bases of the junction unmatched. Germline V gene lookup returns CDR1 LNHDA and CDR2 SQIVND (reference sequence). CDR3 length equals 14 residues. The CDR3 sequence: CASRGGGLNQPQHF. CDR3 DNA sequence: TGTGCCAGTAGAGGAGGGGGCCTCAATCAGCCCCAGCATTTT.

The chain uses TRBV6-5 and TRBJ2-1; TRBD2 is a possible D gene (5 bases). CDR3 size: 15 residues. Trimming pared 8 bases from V and 9 bases from J, leaving 23 bases between. CDR1 is MNHEY and CDR2 is SVGAGI in the germline V gene. CDR3 nucleotide sequence: TGTGCCAGCGGGGTATCCACCGGGGTGTTTAGTGAGCAGTTCTTC. Translated, it gives CASGVSTGVFSEQFF.

This chain links TRBV19 with TRBJ2-7; 7 bases agree with TRBD2. From germline, CDR1 is LNHDA and CDR2 SQIVND (reference sequence). This CDR3 comprises 15 residues. With V trimmed by 7 bases and J by 7 bases, 16 bases remained unmatched. CDR3 sequence (DNA): TGTGCCAGTAACGTTGCGGGAGCGGCCCTCGGGGAGCAGTACTTC. Protein: CASNVAGAALGEQYF. The full variable domain, with the rest looked up from reference TRBV19 and TRBJ2-7, is DGGITQSPKYLFRKEGQNVTLSCEQNLNHDAMYWYRQDPGQGLRLIYYSQIVNDFQKGDIAEGYSVSREKKESFPLTVTSAQKNPTAFYLCASNVAGAALGEQYFGPGTRLTVT.

The rearrangement joins TRBV6-5 to TRBJ1-1; weak D call: TRBD1 (5 bases). The V end was cut by 5 bases, the J end by 3 bases, with 13 bases between. The V gene's germline CDR1 is MNHEY and CDR2 SVGAGI. This CDR3 contains 14 residues. The CDR3 spells CASSRLGGDTEAFF. CDR3 in DNA: TGTGCCAGCAGTAGACTCGGGGGAGACACTGAAGCTTTCTTT.

The chain uses TRBV9 and TRBJ2-5; 8 bases fit TRBD2. CDR1 SGDLS and CDR2 YYNGEE come from the germline V gene. The CDR3 length is 17 residues. V shed 3 bases, J shed 4 bases, and the junction held 14 bases outside the gene matches. CDR3 nucleotides: TGTGCCAGCAGCGCCGCCGACGGACTAGCCAACCGAGAGACCCAGTACTTC. The encoded protein is CASSAADGLANRETQYF.

The CDR3 DNA reads as TGTGCCAGTGCCGAGACCGGGTCCTCCTACGAGCAGTACTTC. This gives the protein CASAETGSSYEQYF. The J gene is TRBJ2-7, the V gene TRBV19, with unresolved D. The V gene's germline CDR1 is LNHDA and CDR2 SQIVND (reference sequence). With 8 bases removed from V and 0 bases from J, the gap between germline ends came to 14 bases. The CDR3 is 14 amino acids.

This clone came up once. The rearrangement joins TRBV7-9 to TRBJ1-1; D is uncertain. V was cut by 3 bases and J by 11 bases, with 4 bases left in between. Germline V gives CDR1 SEHNR, CDR2 FQNEAQ (reference sequence). The CDR3 is 9 amino acids. The CDR3: CASSLGAFF. The CDR3 nucleotides are TGTGCCAGCAGCTTGGGCGCTTTCTTT.

The chain carries TRBV7-6 and TRBJ2-5; 8 nucleotides align to TRBD1. CDR1 is SGHVS and CDR2 is FNYEAQ in the germline V gene. This CDR3 is built from 16 residues. The V segment lost 5 bases and the J segment 1 base; nucleotides outside the gene matches: 9. CDR3 sequence (DNA): TGTGCCAGCAGCCCTCACCGGACAGGGCTCCAAGAGACCCAGTACTTC. It yields the protein CASSPHRTGLQETQYF.